This T cell receptor beta chain was identified during a study of T cell responses to AZD1222 COVID-19 vaccine (dated by TCRdb to about 2021). Regarding the complete study: AZD1222 recipients with second doses at about 4 weeks or about 12 weeks were pooled, because spike-specific TCR depth and breadth did not differ between schedules. TCR sequencing was performed for fewer than 250 trial participants, of whom roughly 200 were given two doses of AZD1222 and approximately 26 were given two doses of MenACWY control vaccine. Trial participants were enrolled into age subgroups of 18-55, 56-69 and 70-plus years, which contained approximately 150, 28 and 58 TCR-sequenced participants, respectively. On the study overall, not on this receptor specifically: CD4 TCRs associated with the vaccine covered the entire spike protein, and the dominant responses were in regions 160-218 and 743-854. Because no day 14 peak-response samples were available, the repertoires could be characterized only after the peak T cell response. Nearly half of unique spike-specific TCRs reportedly recognized epitopes outside regions mutated in the B.1.351 and B.1.1.7 variants. Most participants were white British and females outnumbered males, and the authors suggested that clonal diversity may have been underestimated. After two AZD1222 doses, spike-specific TCR breadth and depth were significantly higher than at day 0 and than in MenACWY recipients. In the small 56-69-year group, the increase in depth fell short of significance, most likely because of low power. Conclusions about previously exposed vaccinees are limited, since just a handful of AZD1222 recipients were seropositive for SARS-CoV-2 at baseline.

Trimming takes 4 bases from V and 4 bases from J, and the germline ends sit 11 bases apart. The germline V gene specifies MGHDK as CDR1 and SYGVNS as CDR2. The CDR3 measures 14 amino acids from cysteine to phenylalanine. The entry retains the CDR3 DNA only, 42 bases that are in frame from base 1. Interpreted using the paper, the time point label stands for: baseline before first vaccination. Vaccinee samples came from UK trials COV001 and COV002, including a single-blind randomized controlled phase 2/3 trial of AZD1222 (ChAdOx1 nCoV-19) in healthy adults. For TCRbeta chain sequencing, PBMC samples from trial participants were taken at day 0 and at day 28 after the second dose. As concerns this clone: Its recognized antigen is unknown. Base-call qualities are not available, and no considerably larger clone is one nucleotide away.

The CDR3 regions of human TCRbeta chains were analyzed by immunosequencing. The original methods were these. TCRs in the repertoires were matched against a reference library of SARS-CoV-2-specific TCRs that had been generated with the MIRA antigen-specificity platform. Breadth was defined as the fraction of unique TCRs that were SARS-CoV-2-associated. Depth was defined as the fraction of total T cells that were SARS-CoV-2-associated. Using the MIRA data, each spike-specific TCR was assigned both to the spike region to which the TCR was reactive and to a CD4 or CD8 class. Log10-transformed breadth and depth values were compared by one-way ANOVA with Sidak's multiple comparisons tests. TCRdb re-hosts the immuneACCESS table, in-frame sequences only. Its copies lack some clones; in the studies checked, an unresolved V gene accounts for under half of them, and the cause for the rest is not known. The DNA gave D and trimming, while V, J and clone size come from that table. The sample records 150,000 to 200,000 clones, around nine tenths of which are singletons. In total, the top ten clones hold 1.5% to 2% of the sample.

Here the sequenced sample was peripheral blood, taken on day 0 of AZD1222 vaccination. The TCR comes from an adult in good health. This sequence uses TRBV25-1 and TRBJ1-3, with no reliable assignment of the D segment. The nucleotides read TGTGCCAGCAGTGCGGGAATCGCCGGAAACACCATATATTTT. This translates into CASSAGIAGNTIYF.